The 27 T cell receptor beta chains below come from one sample, sequenced in a study of blood T cell repertoires in COVID-19. TCRdb's copy holds only in-frame clones and misses some; the assay was immunoSEQ multiplex PCR. The sample records about 62,000 clones, 80% to 90% being singletons. The sequenced sample consisted of peripheral blood. Receptors were obtained from a woman aged 60 to 75 with COVID-19, enrolled during active disease.

The chain couples TRBV19 to TRBJ2-7, with 13 bases aligning to TRBD2. Trimming at V came to 3 bases and at J to 0 bases, leaving 5 bases not matched to a gene. The V gene's germline CDR1 is LNHDA and CDR2 SQIVND (reference sequence). The CDR3 sequence is 17 residues long. CDR3 sequence (DNA): TGTGCCAGTAGTATGGGACTAGCGGGACCGAGCTCCTACGAGCAGTACTTC. This codes for CASSMGLAGPSSYEQYF.

The V gene is TRBV9, the J gene TRBJ2-2; TRBD2 might be the D (5 bases). Germline V lookup: CDR1 SGDLS, CDR2 YYNGEE. The CDR3 contains 17 residues. V gave up 4 bases and J gave up 1 base, with 17 bases separating them. The CDR3 DNA sequence: TGTGCCAGCAGCCCTTATCCGGCCGGGAAGAACACCGGGGAGCTGTTTTTT. Residues: CASSPYPAGKNTGELFF.

The chain combines TRBV9 with TRBJ2-7; the match to TRBD2 covers 11 bases. Germline CDR1 is SGDLS and CDR2 is YYNGEE. Trimming took 3 bases from V and 4 from J; bases not matched to a gene: 6. This CDR3 contains 15 residues. CDR3 bases: TGTGCCAGCAGCGCACTAGCGGGAGATGGATACGAGCAGTACTTC. Amino acid sequence: CASSALAGDGYEQYF. The full variable domain, rest sourced from reference TRBV9 and TRBJ2-7, is DSGVTQTPKHLITATGQRVTLRCSPRSGDLSVYWYQQSLDQGLQFLIQYYNGEERAKGNILERFSAQQFPDLHSELNLSSLELGDSALYFCASSALAGDGYEQYFGPGTRLTVT.

V gene TRBV4-1 combines with J gene TRBJ1-5; D is perhaps TRBD1 (6 bases). In germline, CDR1 is MGHRA, CDR2 YSYEKL. This CDR3 region has 14 residues. The V and J ends lost 0 bases and 6 bases respectively, with 9 bases between them. The DNA of the CDR3 is TGCGCCAGCAGCCAAGATTCAGGGGTTCAGCCCCAGCATTTT. The encoded protein is CASSQDSGVQPQHF.

This chain links TRBV7-9 with TRBJ2-7; TRBD2 agrees at 13 bases. Germline CDR1 SEHNR, CDR2 FQNEAQ (reference sequence). With 4 bases clipped from V and 3 bases from J, the junction kept 9 bases outside the gene matches. This CDR3 comprises 17 residues. CDR3 loop: CASSSIRGLAGHYEQYF. The CDR3 DNA is TGTGCCAGCAGCTCAATTAGGGGACTAGCGGGACACTACGAGCAGTACTTC.

The chain employs TRBV9 and TRBJ2-5, with 11 bases identical to TRBD2. Per germline, CDR1 SGDLS and CDR2 YYNGEE. V shed 2 bases, J shed 5 bases, and the junction held 5 bases outside the gene matches. CDR3 length: 15 amino acids. The CDR3 loop is CASSVIAGGPETQYF. The CDR3 coding sequence is TGTGCCAGCAGCGTCATAGCGGGAGGGCCGGAGACCCAGTACTTC. Complete variable domain (other parts from reference TRBV9 and TRBJ2-5): DSGVTQTPKHLITATGQRVTLRCSPRSGDLSVYWYQQSLDQGLQFLIQYYNGEERAKGNILERFSAQQFPDLHSELNLSSLELGDSALYFCASSVIAGGPETQYFGPGTRLLVL.

The chain combines TRBV6-6 with TRBJ1-2; TRBD1 is a possible D gene (5 bases). This CDR3 has 15 amino acids. Germline-derived CDR1 and CDR2 are MNHNY and SVGAGI (reference sequence). The V and J ends lost 0 bases and 2 bases respectively, with 10 bases between them. The CDR3 region has the DNA TGTGCCAGCAGTTACTCGCTCGGGGGAAACTATGGCTACACCTTC. This sequence encodes CASSYSLGGNYGYTF.

The chain is built from TRBV6-1 and TRBJ1-4, with TRBD1 identical over 10 bases. Trimming removed 2 bases from V and 7 bases from J; junction bases left unmatched: 10. The CDR3 contains 17 residues. Germline CDR1 MNHNS, CDR2 SASEGT. CDR3 loop: CASSESRGQGRGEKLFF. In nucleotides, the CDR3 is TGTGCCAGCAGTGAAAGTAGGGGACAGGGGAGGGGTGAAAAACTGTTTTTT.

The CDR3 loop is CASSLLAGASYEQYF. The CDR3 DNA reads as TGCGCCAGCAGCTTGTTGGCGGGAGCCTCCTACGAGCAGTACTTC. The chain recombines TRBV5-1 with TRBJ2-7; 7 bases are shared with TRBD2. This CDR3 comprises 15 residues. J gave up 0 bases and V 1 base, and 4 bases lay outside the gene matches. Germline values: CDR1 SGHRS, CDR2 YFSETQ.

The chain joins TRBV27 to TRBJ1-4, with TRBD1 matching 12 bases. The CDR3 consists of 19 residues. Germline assignment: CDR1 MNHEY and CDR2 SMNVEV (reference sequence). The V and J ends lost 2 bases and 7 bases, in that order; junction bases with no gene match: 14. CDR3 DNA sequence: TGTGCCAGCAGTTTACTCCGACCGGGACAGGGGGCGAGGAGTGAAAAACTGTTTTTT. Protein product: CASSLLRPGQGARSEKLFF.

The genes are TRBV4-1 and TRBJ2-7; maybe TRBD1 (6 bases). Trimming pared 2 bases from V and 6 bases from J, leaving 14 bases between. Germline CDR1 is MGHRA and CDR2 is YSYEKL. The CDR3 has 14 amino acids. This chain's CDR3 is CASSQPQGFGEQYF. In DNA, the CDR3 is TGCGCCAGCAGCCAACCACAGGGTTTTGGCGAGCAGTACTTC.

The CDR3 DNA follows: TGTGCCAGCAGCCTACAGGGACCCTACTCACCCCTCCACTTT. Translation: CASSLQGPYSPLHF. This chain links TRBV7-3 with TRBJ1-6, with D possibly matching TRBD1 (6 bases). CDR1 is SGHTA, CDR2 FQGTGA, per germline. CDR3 length: 14 amino acids. V dropped 5 bases and J dropped 10 bases, with 15 bases sitting between them.

The V and J genes are TRBV7-2 and TRBJ2-3, with D perhaps TRBD2 (5 bases). V lost 5 bases and J 6 bases, leaving 18 bases between the germline ends. There are 15 residues in the CDR3. Germline-derived CDR1 and CDR2 are SGHTA and FQGNSA. For the CDR3, the DNA is TGTGCCAGCAGCCCGCTGGGGAGCATAACGGATACGCAGTATTTT. Translating it yields CASSPLGSITDTQYF.

This chain joins TRBV7-2 and TRBJ2-5; D might be TRBD2 (6 bases). V was trimmed by 5 bases and J by 11 bases, leaving 12 bases between them. CDR1 is SGHTA, CDR2 FQGNSA, per germline. The CDR3 is 11 residues long. The CDR3 DNA sequence: TGTGCCAGCAGCCTGTCACTAGCACAGTACTTC. Translating it yields CASSLSLAQYF.

The chain links TRBV24-1 to TRBJ2-3; 9 bases are a match to TRBD2. The CDR3 consists of 17 residues. Germline-derived CDR1 and CDR2 are KGHDR and SFDVKD. J lost 1 base, V lost 4 bases, and 8 bases had no gene match. The CDR3 sequence: CATSDTVSGSGTDTQYF. The CDR3, as DNA: TGTGCCACCAGTGACACCGTTAGCGGGAGCGGCACAGATACGCAGTATTTT.

As concerns this clone: This same CDR3 is encoded by further DNA sequences in the sample. The chain links TRBV27 to TRBJ2-2, with D possibly TRBD1 on 6 matching bases. V was clipped by 4 bases and J by 1 base, with 10 bases between them. Germline V lookup: CDR1 MNHEY, CDR2 SMNVEV (reference sequence). The CDR3 sequence is 15 residues long. CDR3 nucleotides: TGTGCCAGCAGTTCGACAGGAGGGAACACCGGGGAGCTGTTTTTT. Residues: CASSSTGGNTGELFF.

This clone was found once. V usage is TRBV11-2 and J usage is TRBJ2-2, with 10 bases fitting TRBD2. Germline loops: CDR1 SGHAT, CDR2 FQNNGV. V dropped 2 bases and J dropped 4; count of bases not matched to a gene: 7. CDR3 length: 17 amino acids. CDR3 residues: CASSLFSGRTITGELFF. As DNA, the CDR3 is TGTGCCAGCAGCTTATTTAGCGGGAGGACCATCACCGGGGAGCTGTTTTTT.

The rearrangement uses TRBV5-1 and TRBJ2-5; 10 bases map to TRBD2. CDR3 length: 14 amino acids. The germline V gene has CDR1 SGHRS and CDR2 YFSETQ. The V and J ends lost 4 bases and 5 bases, in that order; junction bases with no gene match: 5. CDR3 loop: CASSQRLAGETQYF. For the CDR3, the DNA is TGCGCCAGCAGCCAGAGACTAGCGGGTGAGACCCAGTACTTC. Complete variable domain (other parts from reference TRBV5-1 and TRBJ2-5): KAGVTQTPRYLIKTRGQQVTLSCSPISGHRSVSWYQQTPGQGLQFLFEYFSETQRNKGNFPGRFSGRQFSNSRSEMNVSTLELGDSALYLCASSQRLAGETQYFGPGTRLLVL.

The genes are TRBV12-3 or TRBV12-4 and TRBJ1-2, with D possibly TRBD1 on 6 matching bases. This CDR3 is 13 amino acids long. The V end lost 5 bases, the J end lost 4 bases, and 11 bases lay between the germline ends. The CDR3 sequence is CASSPGGIYGYTF. In nucleotides, the CDR3 is TGTGCCAGCAGTCCGGGGGGCATCTATGGCTACACCTTC.

The genes are TRBV3-1 (or the pseudogene TRBV3-2) and TRBJ1-6; D gene unclear. Germline CDR1 is LGHDT and CDR2 is YNNKEL (reference sequence). V shed 4 bases and J shed 5 bases, with 12 bases lying between them. The CDR3 has 15 amino acids. The CDR3 DNA reads TGTGCCAGCAGCCCTAACCTCCAGGATAATTCACCCCTCCACTTT. This sequence encodes CASSPNLQDNSPLHF.

The chain combines TRBV19 with TRBJ1-2, with TRBD1 matching 9 bases. CDR1 and CDR2 (germline): LNHDA, SQIVND (reference sequence). Trimming took 5 bases from V and 3 from J; bases not matched to a gene: 7. The CDR3 totals 15 residues. CDR3 in amino acids: CASSQRTGDYYGYTF. The CDR3 bases are TGTGCCAGTAGTCAACGGACAGGGGACTACTATGGCTACACCTTC.

The chain combines TRBV27 with TRBJ2-7; D might be TRBD2 (5 bases). This CDR3 has 14 residues. Trimming removed 1 base at V and 5 bases at J, with 12 bases between. Germline V CDR1 and CDR2: MNHEY, SMNVEV (reference sequence). The CDR3 spells CASSLLSGINEQYF. In DNA form, the CDR3 reads TGTGCCAGCAGTTTATTATCGGGGATCAACGAGCAGTACTTC.

V gene TRBV24-1 combines with J gene TRBJ2-2; tentatively, D is TRBD2 (6 bases). The CDR3 length is 17 residues. Germline V gene lookup returns CDR1 KGHDR and CDR2 SFDVKD. The V end was cut by 5 bases, the J end by 4 bases, with 19 bases between. The CDR3, as DNA: TGTGCCACCAGTGCTTCATTCCGGGAGTCGGGCACCGGGGAGCTGTTTTTT. Protein product: CATSASFRESGTGELFF.

This chain connects TRBV5-1 to TRBJ2-5; 11 nucleotides agree with TRBD1. After removal of 3 bases from V and 1 base from J, the junction contained 2 bases not matched to a gene. The CDR3 spans 15 residues. Germline V gene sequence: CDR1 SGHRS, CDR2 YFSETQ. CDR3: CASSSDRGLQETQYF. CDR3 bases: TGCGCCAGCAGCTCGGACAGGGGGCTCCAAGAGACCCAGTACTTC.

V is TRBV19 and J is TRBJ1-1; TRBD1 matches at 8 bases. This CDR3 is built from 18 residues. V lost 8 bases, J lost 0 bases, and 17 bases stayed unmatched. Germline-derived CDR1 and CDR2 are LNHDA and SQIVND (reference sequence). This CDR3 is CASSYPRGRLSMNTEAFF. CDR3 bases: TGTGCCAGTTCCTACCCCAGGGGGCGACTGAGTATGAACACTGAAGCTTTCTTT.

The genes are TRBV25-1 and TRBJ2-2; D not certain. CDR3 length equals 13 residues. The V and J ends lost 3 bases and 4 bases respectively, with 6 bases between them. Germline assignment: CDR1 MGHDK and CDR2 SYGVNS. The CDR3 is CASSDFSTGELFF. CDR3 DNA: TGTGCCAGCAGTGACTTCTCCACCGGGGAGCTGTTTTTT.

This rearrangement joins TRBV7-9 to TRBJ1-2; no clear D gene. The CDR3 runs to 14 residues. CDR1 and CDR2 (germline): SEHNR, FQNEAQ (reference sequence). V lost 3 bases and J 0 bases, leaving 8 bases between the germline ends. The CDR3 coding sequence is TGTGCCAGCAGCTTTTCGGGGTCTAACTATGGCTACACCTTC. This encodes CASSFSGSNYGYTF.